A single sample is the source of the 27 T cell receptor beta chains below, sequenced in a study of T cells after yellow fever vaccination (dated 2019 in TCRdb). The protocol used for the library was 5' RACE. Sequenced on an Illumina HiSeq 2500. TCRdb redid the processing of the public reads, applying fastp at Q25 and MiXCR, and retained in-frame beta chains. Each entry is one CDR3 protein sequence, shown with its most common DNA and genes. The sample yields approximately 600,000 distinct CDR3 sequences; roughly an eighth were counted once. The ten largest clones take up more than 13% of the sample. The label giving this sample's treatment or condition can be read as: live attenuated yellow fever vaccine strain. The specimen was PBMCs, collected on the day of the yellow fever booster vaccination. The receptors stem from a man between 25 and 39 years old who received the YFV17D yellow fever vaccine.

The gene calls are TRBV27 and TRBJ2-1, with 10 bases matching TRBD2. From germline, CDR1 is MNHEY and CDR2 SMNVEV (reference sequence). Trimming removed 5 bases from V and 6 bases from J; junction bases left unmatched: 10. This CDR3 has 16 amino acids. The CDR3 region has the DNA TGTGCCAGCAGTGCCCGCCCGAGGACTAGCGGCAATGAGCAGTTCTTC. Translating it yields CASSARPRTSGNEQFF.

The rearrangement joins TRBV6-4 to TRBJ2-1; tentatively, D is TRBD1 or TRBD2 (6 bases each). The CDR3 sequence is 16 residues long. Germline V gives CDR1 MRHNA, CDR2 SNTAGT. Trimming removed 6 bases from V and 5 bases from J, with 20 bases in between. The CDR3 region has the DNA TGTGCCAGCAGCCGGGACTTAGGGGGAGCAAACAATGAGCAGTTCTTC. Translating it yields CASSRDLGGANNEQFF.

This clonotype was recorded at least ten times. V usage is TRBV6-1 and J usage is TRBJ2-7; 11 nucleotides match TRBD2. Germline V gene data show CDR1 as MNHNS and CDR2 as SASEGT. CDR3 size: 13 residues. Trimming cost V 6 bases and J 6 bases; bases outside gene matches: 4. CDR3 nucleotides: TGTGCCAGCAGCACTAGCGGGAGTCGCGAGCAGTACTTC. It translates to CASSTSGSREQYF.

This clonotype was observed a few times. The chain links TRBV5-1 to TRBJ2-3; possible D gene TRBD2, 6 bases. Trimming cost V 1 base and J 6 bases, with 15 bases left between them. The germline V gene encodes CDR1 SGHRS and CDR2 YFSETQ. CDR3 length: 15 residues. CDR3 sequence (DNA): TGCGCCAGCAGCTTGTTTAGCGGATCCCCGGATACGCAGTATTTT. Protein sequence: CASSLFSGSPDTQYF.

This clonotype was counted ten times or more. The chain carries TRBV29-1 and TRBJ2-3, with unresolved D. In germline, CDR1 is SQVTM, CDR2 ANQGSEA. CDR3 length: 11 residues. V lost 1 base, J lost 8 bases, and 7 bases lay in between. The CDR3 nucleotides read TGCAGCGTTGAAGGGCAAGTTACGCAGTATTTT. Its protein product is CSVEGQVTQYF.

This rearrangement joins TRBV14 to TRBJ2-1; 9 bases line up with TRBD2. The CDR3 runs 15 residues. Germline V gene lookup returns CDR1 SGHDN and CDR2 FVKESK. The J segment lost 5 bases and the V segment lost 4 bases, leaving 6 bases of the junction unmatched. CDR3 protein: CASSPLAGENNEQFF. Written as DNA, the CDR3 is TGTGCCAGCAGCCCTTTAGCGGGGGAAAACAATGAGCAGTTCTTC.

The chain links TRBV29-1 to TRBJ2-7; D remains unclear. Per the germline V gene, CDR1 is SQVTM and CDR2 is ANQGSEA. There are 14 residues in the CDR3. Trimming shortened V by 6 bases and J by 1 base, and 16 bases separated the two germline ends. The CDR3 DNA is TGCAGCGTCGTCACGTACCAGTGGTCCTACGAGCAGTACTTC. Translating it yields CSVVTYQWSYEQYF.

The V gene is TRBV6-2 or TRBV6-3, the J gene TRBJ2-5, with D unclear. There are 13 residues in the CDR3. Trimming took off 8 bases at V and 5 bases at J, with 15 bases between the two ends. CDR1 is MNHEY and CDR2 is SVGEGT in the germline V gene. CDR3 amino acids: CASLRGVWETQYF. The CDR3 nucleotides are TGTGCCAGCTTAAGAGGAGTTTGGGAGACCCAGTACTTC.

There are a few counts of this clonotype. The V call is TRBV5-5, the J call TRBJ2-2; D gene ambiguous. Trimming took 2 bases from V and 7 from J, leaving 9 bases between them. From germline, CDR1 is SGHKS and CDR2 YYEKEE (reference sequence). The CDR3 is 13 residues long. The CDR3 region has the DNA TGTGCCAGCAGCTTTGCAGTTAACGGGGAGCTGTTTTTT. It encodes CASSFAVNGELFF. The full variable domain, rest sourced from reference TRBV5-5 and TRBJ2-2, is DAGVTQSPTHLIKTRGQQVTLRCSPISGHKSVSWYQQVLGQGPQFIFQYYEKEERGRGNFPDRFSARQFPNYSSELNVNALLLGDSALYLCASSFAVNGELFFGEGSRLTVL.

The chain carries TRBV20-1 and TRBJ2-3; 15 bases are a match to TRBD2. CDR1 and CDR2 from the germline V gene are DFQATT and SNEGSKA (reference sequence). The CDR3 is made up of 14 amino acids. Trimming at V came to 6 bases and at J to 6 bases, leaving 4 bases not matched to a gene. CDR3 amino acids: CSADGLAGGDTQYF. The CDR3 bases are TGCAGTGCAGACGGACTAGCGGGAGGGGATACGCAGTATTTT.

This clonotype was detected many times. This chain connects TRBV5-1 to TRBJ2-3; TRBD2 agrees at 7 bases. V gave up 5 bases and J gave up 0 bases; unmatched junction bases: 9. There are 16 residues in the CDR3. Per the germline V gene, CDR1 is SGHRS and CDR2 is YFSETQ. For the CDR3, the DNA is TGCGCCAGCAGTTTAGGACTAGAGGGGAGCACAGATACGCAGTATTTT. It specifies CASSLGLEGSTDTQYF.

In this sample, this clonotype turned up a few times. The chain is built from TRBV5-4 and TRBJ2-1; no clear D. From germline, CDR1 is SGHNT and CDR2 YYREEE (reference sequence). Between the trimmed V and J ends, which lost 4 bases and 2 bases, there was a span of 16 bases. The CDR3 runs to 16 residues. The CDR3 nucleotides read TGTGCCAGCAGCCTCGTGGTCAGCGACCCCTACAATGAGCAGTTCTTC. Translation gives CASSLVVSDPYNEQFF.

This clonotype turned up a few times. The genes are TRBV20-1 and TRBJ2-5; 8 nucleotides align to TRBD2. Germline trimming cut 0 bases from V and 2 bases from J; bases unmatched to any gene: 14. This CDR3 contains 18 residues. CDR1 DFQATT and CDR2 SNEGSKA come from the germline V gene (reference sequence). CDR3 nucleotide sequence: TGCAGTGCTAGAGATCAGGACGGGAGGGCCGAGGGGCAAGAGACCCAGTACTTC. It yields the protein CSARDQDGRAEGQETQYF.

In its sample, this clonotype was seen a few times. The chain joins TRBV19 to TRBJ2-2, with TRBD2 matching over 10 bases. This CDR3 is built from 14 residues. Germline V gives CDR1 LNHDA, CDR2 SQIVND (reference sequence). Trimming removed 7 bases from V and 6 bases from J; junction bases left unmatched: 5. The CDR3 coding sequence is TGTGCCAGTAAAGGTAGCGGGAGGTCCGGGGAGCTGTTTTTT. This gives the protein CASKGSGRSGELFF.

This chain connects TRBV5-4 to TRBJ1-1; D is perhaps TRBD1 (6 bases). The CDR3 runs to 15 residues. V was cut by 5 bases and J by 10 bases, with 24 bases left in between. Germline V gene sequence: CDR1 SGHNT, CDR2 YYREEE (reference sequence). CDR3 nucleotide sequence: TGTGCCAGCAGTGGTGGGGGGCTAAGAGAATTTGGAGCTTTCTTT. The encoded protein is CASSGGGLREFGAFF.

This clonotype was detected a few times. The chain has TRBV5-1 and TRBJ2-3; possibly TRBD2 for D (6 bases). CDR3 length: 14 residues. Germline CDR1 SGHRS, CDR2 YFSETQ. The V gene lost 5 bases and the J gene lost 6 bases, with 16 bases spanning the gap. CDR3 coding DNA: TGCGCCAGCAGTGCGGGACCGACTGGTGATACGCAGTATTTT. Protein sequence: CASSAGPTGDTQYF.

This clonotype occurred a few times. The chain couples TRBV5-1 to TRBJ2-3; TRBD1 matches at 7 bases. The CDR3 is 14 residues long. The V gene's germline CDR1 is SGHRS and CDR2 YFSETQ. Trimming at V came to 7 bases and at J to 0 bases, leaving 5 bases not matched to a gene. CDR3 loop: CASFPGQSTDTQYF. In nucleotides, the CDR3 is TGCGCCAGCTTCCCGGGACAGAGCACAGATACGCAGTATTTT.

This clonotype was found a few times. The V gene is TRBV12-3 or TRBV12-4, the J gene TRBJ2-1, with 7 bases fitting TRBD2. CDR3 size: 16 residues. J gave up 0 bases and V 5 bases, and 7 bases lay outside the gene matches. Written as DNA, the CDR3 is TGTGCCAGCAGTCGCCCGACTAGCAGCTCCTACAATGAGCAGTTCTTC. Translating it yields CASSRPTSSSYNEQFF.

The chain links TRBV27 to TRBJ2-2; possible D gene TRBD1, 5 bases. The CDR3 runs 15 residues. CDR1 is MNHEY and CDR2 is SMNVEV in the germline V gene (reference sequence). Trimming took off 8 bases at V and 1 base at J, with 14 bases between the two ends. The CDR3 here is CASRLGQVNTGELFF. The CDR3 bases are TGTGCCAGCCGTCTGGGGCAGGTGAACACCGGGGAGCTGTTTTTT.

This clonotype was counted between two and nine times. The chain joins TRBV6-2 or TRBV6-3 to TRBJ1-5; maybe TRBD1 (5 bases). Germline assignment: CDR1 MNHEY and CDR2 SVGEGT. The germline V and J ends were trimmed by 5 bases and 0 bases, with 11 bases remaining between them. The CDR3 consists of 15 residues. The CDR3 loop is CASSRQHVSNQPQHF. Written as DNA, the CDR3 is TGTGCCAGCAGTCGACAGCATGTTAGCAATCAGCCCCAGCATTTT.

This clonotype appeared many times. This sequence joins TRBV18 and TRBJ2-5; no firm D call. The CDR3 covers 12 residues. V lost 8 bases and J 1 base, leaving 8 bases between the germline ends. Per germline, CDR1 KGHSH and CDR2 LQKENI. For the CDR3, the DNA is TGTGCCAGCAGCCCCCTCCAAGAGACCCAGTACTTC. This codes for CASSPLQETQYF.

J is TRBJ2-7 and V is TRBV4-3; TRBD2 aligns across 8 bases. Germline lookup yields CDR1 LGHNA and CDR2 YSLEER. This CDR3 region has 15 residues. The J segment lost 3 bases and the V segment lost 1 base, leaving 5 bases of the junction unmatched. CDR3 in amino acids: CASSQAISGDYEQYF. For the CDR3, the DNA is TGCGCCAGCAGCCAAGCAATTAGCGGGGACTACGAGCAGTACTTC.

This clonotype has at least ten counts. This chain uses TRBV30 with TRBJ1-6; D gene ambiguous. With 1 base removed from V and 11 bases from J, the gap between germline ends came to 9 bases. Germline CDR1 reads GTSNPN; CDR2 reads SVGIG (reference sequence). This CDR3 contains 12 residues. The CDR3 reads CAWSDSSPPLHF. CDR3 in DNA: TGTGCCTGGAGTGACAGTTCCCCACCCCTCCACTTT.

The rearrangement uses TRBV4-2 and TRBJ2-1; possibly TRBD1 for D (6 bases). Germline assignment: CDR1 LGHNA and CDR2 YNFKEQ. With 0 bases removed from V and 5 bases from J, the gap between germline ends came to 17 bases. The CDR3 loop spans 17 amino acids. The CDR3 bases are TGTGCCAGCAGCCAAGATCGGTGGCAGGGGAACCACAATGAGCAGTTCTTC. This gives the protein CASSQDRWQGNHNEQFF.

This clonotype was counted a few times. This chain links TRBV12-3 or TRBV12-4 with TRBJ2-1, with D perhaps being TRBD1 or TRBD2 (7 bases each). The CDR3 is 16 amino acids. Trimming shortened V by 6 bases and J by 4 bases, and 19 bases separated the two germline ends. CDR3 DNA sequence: TGTGCCAGCAGCAAGTGGCTCCAGGGGGGGTACAATGAGCAGTTCTTC. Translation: CASSKWLQGGYNEQFF.

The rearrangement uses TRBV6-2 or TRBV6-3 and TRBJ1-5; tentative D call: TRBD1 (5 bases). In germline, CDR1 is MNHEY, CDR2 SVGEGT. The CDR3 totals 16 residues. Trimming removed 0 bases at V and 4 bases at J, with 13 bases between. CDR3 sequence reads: CASSYSRGGLNQPQHF. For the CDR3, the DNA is TGTGCCAGCAGTTACTCGAGGGGCGGATTGAATCAGCCCCAGCATTTT.

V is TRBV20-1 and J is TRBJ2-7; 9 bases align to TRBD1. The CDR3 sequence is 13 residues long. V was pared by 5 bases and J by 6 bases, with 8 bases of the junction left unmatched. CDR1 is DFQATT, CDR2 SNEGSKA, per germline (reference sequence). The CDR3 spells CSAATGTGSEQYF. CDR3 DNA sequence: TGCAGTGCTGCGACCGGGACAGGGAGCGAGCAGTACTTC.